This TCR beta chain stems from a study of T cell repertoires in cytomegalovirus infection. Study background: Public TCR beta signatures indicated both CMV infection and matching HLA type.

TCRdb ran MiXCR on the reads and lists one entry per CDR3 protein. The sample lists about 180,000 distinct CDR3 sequences, over 13% occurring once. This clonotype was recorded at least ten times. Its antigen is not identified. The CDR3 is 13 amino acids. With 6 bases removed from V and 0 bases from J, the gap between germline ends came to 8 bases. Study-wide points: There were HLA-C-restricted CMV-specific TCR beta clonotypes dominating the ex vivo response. Based on cumulative public TCR beta family frequency, carriers of CMV plus the relevant HLA were identified.

This clonotype originated in a human donor in good health (CMV status not recorded). Some clones in this sample may be carry-over from other donors' samples. The chain has TRBV12-3 or TRBV12-4 and TRBJ1-1; the D is unclear. Sequenced: PBMCs. The CDR3 DNA reads as TGTGCCAGCAGCCCGGAAATGAACACTGAAGCTTTCTTT. The encoded protein is CASSPEMNTEAFF.